The clone carrying this T cell receptor beta chain was counted a few times. What it binds is unknown. This sample is part of a study of shared clonotypes between healthy human individuals. Findings of the study overall: The rarefaction results pointed to incomplete sorted-subset sequencing despite large depth.

CDR3 length: 17 amino acids. Germline V gene data show CDR1 as SGHNT and CDR2 as YYREEE (reference sequence). Germline trimming cut 4 bases from V and 0 bases from J; bases unmatched to any gene: 10. Genomic DNA from each subset was divided evenly over several immunoSEQ plates. Per sorted-subset replicate PCR, input was around 220 ng DNA, representing around 29,000 T cell genomes. This table comes from immunoSEQ multiplex PCR, and its TCRdb copy is limited to in-frame clones, with some not included. The table has over 850,000 clones, approximately 78% seen once; the top ten hold 0.55% to 0.7%. The clonotype originates from a man aged 18 to 30 in good health. Some clones in this sample may be carry-over from other donors' samples. The sample taken for sequencing was memory CD4+ T cells from PBMCs. The subset was: CD45RA-negative fraction. The chain carries TRBV5-4 and TRBJ2-3, with 8 bases that match TRBD2. CDR3 protein: CASSKTTTGGSTDTQYF. CDR3 nucleotide sequence: TGTGCCAGCAGCAAAACAACGACGGGGGGGAGCACAGATACGCAGTATTTT. Full variable domain (outside the CDR3, taken from reference TRBV5-4 and TRBJ2-3): ETGVTQSPTHLIKTRGQQVTLRCSSQSGHNTVSWYQQALGQGPQFIFQYYREEENGRGNFPPRFSGLQFPNYSSELNVNALELDDSALYLCASSKTTTGGSTDTQYFGPGTRLTVL.